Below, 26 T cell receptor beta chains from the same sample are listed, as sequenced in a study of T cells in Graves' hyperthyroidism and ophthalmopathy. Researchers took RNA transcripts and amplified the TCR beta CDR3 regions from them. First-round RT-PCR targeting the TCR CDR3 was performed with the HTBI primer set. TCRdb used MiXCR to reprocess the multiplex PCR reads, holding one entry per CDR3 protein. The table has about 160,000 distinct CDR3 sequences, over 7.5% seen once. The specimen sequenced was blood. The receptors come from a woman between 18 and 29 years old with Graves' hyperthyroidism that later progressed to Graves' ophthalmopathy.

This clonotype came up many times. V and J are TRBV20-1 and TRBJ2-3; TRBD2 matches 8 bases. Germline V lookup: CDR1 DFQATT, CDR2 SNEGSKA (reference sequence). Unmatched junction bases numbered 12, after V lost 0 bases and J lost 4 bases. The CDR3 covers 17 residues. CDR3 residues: CSARDVVQAGAADTQYF. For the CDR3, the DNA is TGCAGTGCTAGAGATGTGGTTCAAGCGGGAGCCGCAGATACGCAGTATTTT.

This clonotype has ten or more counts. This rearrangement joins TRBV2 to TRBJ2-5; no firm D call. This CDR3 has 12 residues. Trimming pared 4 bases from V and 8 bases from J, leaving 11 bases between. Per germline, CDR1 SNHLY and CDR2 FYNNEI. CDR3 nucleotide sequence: TGTGCCAGCAGTGCGATCCTCGTTACCCAGTACTTC. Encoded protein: CASSAILVTQYF.

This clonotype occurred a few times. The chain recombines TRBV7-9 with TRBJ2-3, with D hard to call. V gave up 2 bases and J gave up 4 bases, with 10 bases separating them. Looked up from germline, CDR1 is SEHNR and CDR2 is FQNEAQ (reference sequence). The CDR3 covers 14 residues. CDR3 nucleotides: TGTGCCAGCAGCTTAAGTAGGCCGGCAGATACGCAGTATTTT. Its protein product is CASSLSRPADTQYF.

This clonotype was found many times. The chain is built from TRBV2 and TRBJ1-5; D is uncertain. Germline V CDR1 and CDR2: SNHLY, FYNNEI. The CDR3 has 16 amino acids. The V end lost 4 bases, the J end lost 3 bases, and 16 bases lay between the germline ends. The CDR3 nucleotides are TGTGCCAGCAGTGGGCAATCGGGAGCTAACAATCAGCCCCAGCATTTT. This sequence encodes CASSGQSGANNQPQHF.

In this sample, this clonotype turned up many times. The CDR3 loop reads CASSEISGRRTDTQYF. CDR3 DNA: TGTGCCAGCAGCGAAATTAGCGGGAGGCGCACAGATACGCAGTATTTT. The V call is TRBV2, the J call TRBJ2-3, with 10 bases that match TRBD2. CDR1 and CDR2 (germline): SNHLY, FYNNEI. With V trimmed by 6 bases and J by 1 base, 7 bases remained unmatched. This CDR3 comprises 16 residues.

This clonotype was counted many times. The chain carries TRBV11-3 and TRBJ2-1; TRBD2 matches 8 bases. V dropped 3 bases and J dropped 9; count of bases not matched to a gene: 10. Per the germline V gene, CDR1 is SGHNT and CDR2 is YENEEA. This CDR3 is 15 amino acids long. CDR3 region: CASSLVDGGAAEQFF. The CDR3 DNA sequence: TGTGCCAGCAGCTTGGTGGACGGGGGGGCCGCTGAGCAGTTCTTC.

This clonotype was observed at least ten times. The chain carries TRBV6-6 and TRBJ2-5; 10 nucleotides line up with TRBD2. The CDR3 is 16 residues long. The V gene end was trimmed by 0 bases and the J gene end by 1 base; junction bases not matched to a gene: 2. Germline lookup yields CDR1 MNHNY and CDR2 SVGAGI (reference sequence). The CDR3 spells CASSYSEREGQETQYF. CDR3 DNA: TGTGCCAGCAGTTACTCGGAGCGGGAGGGCCAAGAGACCCAGTACTTC.

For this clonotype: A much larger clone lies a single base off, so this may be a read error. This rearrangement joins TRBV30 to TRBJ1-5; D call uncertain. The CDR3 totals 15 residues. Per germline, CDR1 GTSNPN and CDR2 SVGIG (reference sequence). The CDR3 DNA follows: TGTGCCCGGAGTGGTGGGTCTGTGGGCAATCAGCCCCAGCATTTT. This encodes CARSGGSVGNQPQHF.

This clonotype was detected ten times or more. CDR3 nucleotides: TGCAGTGCTACCCGAGATGCACCCGGGACAGTTATGTACGAGCAGTACTTC. It translates to CSATRDAPGTVMYEQYF. The genes are TRBV20-1 and TRBJ2-7; 7 bases are a match to TRBD1. This CDR3 region has 17 residues. V trimming: 4 bases; J trimming: 4 bases; junction bases outside the gene matches: 19. CDR1 DFQATT and CDR2 SNEGSKA come from the germline V gene (reference sequence).

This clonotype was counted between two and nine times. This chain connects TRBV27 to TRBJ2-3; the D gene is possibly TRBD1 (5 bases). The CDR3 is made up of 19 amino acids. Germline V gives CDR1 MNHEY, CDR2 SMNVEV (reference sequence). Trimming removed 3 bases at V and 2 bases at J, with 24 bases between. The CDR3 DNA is TGTGCCAGCAGTTTTATTGTGGCTGGGGCCAGGCAAGCCACAGATACGCAGTATTTT. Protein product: CASSFIVAGARQATDTQYF.

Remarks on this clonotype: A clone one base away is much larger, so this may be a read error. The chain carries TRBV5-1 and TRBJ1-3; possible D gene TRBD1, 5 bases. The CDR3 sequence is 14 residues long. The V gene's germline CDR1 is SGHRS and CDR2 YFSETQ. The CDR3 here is CASSLDGGGNTVYF. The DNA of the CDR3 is TGCGCCAGCAGCTTGGACGGGGGAGGAAACACCGTATATTTT.

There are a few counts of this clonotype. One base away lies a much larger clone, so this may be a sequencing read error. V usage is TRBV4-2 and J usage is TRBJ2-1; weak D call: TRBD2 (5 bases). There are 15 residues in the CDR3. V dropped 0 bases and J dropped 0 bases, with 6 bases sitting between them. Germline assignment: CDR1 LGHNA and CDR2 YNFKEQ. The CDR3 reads CASSQDAGSYNEQFF. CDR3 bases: TGTGCCAGCAGCCAAGATGCGGGCTCCTACAATGAGCAGTTCTTC.

The CDR3 nucleotides read TGTGCCAGCAGCATCAGCTGGACAGACACGAACACCGGGGAGCTGTTTTTT. The encoded protein is CASSISWTDTNTGELFF. The chain has TRBV11-3 and TRBJ2-2; tentatively, D is TRBD1 (6 bases). The CDR3 spans 17 residues. V was clipped by 5 bases and J by 0 bases, with 16 bases between them. Germline-derived CDR1 and CDR2 are SGHNT and YENEEA.

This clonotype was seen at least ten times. The CDR3 sequence: CASSQDNENTEAFF. CDR3 nucleotide sequence: TGCGCCAGCAGCCAAGATAACGAAAACACTGAAGCTTTCTTT. This chain uses TRBV4-1 with TRBJ1-1; D remains unclear. Germline CDR1 and CDR2: MGHRA and YSYEKL. V gave up 0 bases and J gave up 2 bases, with 7 bases separating them. This CDR3 has 14 residues.

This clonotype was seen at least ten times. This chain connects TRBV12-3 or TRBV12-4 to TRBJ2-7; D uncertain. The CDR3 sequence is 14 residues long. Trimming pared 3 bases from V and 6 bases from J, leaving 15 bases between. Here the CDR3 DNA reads TGTGCCAGCAGTTTGGCCCAAACCCGGTCCGAGCAGTACTTC. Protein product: CASSLAQTRSEQYF.

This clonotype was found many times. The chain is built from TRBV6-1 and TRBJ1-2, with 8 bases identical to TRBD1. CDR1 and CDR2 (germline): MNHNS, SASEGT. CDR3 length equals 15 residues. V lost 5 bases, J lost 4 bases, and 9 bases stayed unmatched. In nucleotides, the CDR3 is TGTGCCAGCAGTTTGGACAGGGACCCCTCCTATGGCTACACCTTC. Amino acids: CASSLDRDPSYGYTF.

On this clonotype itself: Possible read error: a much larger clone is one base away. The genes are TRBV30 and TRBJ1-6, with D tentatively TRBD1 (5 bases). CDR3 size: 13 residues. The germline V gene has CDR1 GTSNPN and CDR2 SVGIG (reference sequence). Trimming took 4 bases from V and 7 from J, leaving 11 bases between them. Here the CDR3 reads CAWNGGPNSPLHF. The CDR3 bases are TGTGCCTGGAACGGGGGACCAAATTCACCCCTCCACTTT. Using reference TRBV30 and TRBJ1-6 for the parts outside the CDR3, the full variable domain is SQTIHQWPATLVQPVGSPLSLECTVEGTSNPNLYWYRQAAGRGLQLLFYSVGIGQISSEVPQNLSASRPQDRQFILSSKKLLLSDSGFYLCAWNGGPNSPLHFGNGTRLTVT.

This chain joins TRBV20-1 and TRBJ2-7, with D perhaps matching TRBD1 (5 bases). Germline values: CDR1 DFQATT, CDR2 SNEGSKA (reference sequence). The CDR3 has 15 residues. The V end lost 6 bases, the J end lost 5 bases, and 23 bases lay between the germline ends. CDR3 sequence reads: CSATLSGRVINEQYF. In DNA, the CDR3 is TGCAGTGCAACCTTGTCAGGCAGGGTGATCAACGAGCAGTACTTC.

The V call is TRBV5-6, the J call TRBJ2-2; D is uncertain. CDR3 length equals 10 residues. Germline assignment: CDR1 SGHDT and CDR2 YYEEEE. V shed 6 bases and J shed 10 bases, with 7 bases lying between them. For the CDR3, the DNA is TGTGCCAGCATAAAGGAGGAGCTGTTTTTT. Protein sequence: CASIKEELFF.

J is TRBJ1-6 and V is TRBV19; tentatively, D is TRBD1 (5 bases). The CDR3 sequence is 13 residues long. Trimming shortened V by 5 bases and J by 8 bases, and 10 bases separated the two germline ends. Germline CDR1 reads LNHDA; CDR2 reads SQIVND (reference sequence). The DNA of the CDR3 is TGTGCCAGTAGTGGGATGGGGGATTCACCCCTCCACTTT. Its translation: CASSGMGDSPLHF.

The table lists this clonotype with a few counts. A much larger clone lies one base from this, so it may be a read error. The CDR3 region is CASSGTFVKHLGTDTQYF. The CDR3 nucleotides read TGTGCCAGCTCCGGAACTTTCGTAAAACACCTAGGCACAGATACGCAGTATTTT. This chain connects TRBV12-3 or TRBV12-4 to TRBJ2-3, with unresolved D. CDR3 length: 18 amino acids. V was cut by 8 bases and J by 1 base, with 25 bases left in between.

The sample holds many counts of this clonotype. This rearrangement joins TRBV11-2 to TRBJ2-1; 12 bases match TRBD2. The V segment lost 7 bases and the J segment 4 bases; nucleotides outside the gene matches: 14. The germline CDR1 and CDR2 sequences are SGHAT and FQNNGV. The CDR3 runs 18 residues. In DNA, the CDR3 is TGTGCCAGCAACCCCGGAGGGCTAGCGGGAGGGTGGTACAATGAGCAGTTCTTC. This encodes CASNPGGLAGGWYNEQFF.

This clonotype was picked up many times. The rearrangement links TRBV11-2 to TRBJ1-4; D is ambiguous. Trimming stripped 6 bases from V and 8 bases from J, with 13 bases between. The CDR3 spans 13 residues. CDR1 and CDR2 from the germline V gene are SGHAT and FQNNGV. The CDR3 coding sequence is TGTGCCAGCAGATCTGGCTCCGAGGAAAAACTGTTTTTT. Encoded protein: CASRSGSEEKLFF.

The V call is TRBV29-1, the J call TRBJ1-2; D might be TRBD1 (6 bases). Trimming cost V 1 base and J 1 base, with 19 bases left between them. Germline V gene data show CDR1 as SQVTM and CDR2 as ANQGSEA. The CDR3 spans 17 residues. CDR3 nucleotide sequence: TGCAGCGTTGAAGGGACAGTCCTCGGGAGTAGTAACTATGGCTACACCTTC. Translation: CSVEGTVLGSSNYGYTF.

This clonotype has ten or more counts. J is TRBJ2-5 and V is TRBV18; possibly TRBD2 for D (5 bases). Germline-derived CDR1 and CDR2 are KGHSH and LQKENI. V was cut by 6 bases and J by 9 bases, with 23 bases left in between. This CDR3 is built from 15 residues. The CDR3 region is CASSSSNVWLGPQYF. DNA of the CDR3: TGTGCCAGCTCGTCTAGCAACGTCTGGCTAGGTCCCCAGTACTTC.

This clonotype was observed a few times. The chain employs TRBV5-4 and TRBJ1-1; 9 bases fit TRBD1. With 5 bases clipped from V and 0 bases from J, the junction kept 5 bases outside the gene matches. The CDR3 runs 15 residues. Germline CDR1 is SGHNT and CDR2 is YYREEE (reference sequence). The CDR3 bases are TGTGCCAGCAGGACTAGGACAGGGGTGAACACTGAAGCTTTCTTT. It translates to CASRTRTGVNTEAFF.